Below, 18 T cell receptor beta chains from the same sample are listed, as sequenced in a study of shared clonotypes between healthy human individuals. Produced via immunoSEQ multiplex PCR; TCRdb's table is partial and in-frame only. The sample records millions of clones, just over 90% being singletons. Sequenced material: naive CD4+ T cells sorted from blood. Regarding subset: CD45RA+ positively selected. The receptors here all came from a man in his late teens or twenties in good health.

The CDR3 loop is CASSQVYRVDQPQHF. CDR3 nucleotide sequence: TGCGCCAGCAGCCAAGTTTACAGGGTCGATCAGCCCCAGCATTTT. This chain joins TRBV4-1 and TRBJ1-5, with a possible D match to TRBD1 (6 bases). V lost 1 base, J lost 5 bases, and 12 bases lay in between. This CDR3 spans 15 amino acids. Germline CDR1 reads MGHRA; CDR2 reads YSYEKL.

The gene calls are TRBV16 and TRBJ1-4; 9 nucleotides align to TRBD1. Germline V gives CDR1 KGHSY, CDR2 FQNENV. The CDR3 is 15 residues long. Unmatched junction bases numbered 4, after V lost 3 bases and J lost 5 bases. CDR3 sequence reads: CASSHSGTGNEKLFF. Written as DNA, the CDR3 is TGTGCCAGCAGCCACTCCGGGACAGGGAATGAAAAACTGTTTTTT.

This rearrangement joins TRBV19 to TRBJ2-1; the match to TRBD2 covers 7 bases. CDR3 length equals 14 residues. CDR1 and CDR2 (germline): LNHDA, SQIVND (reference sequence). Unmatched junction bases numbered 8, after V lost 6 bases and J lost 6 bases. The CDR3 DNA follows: TGTGCCAGTAGCCGGGACTACCAGATCAATGAGCAGTTCTTC. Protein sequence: CASSRDYQINEQFF. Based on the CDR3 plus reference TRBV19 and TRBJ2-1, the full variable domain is DGGITQSPKYLFRKEGQNVTLSCEQNLNHDAMYWYRQDPGQGLRLIYYSQIVNDFQKGDIAEGYSVSREKKESFPLTVTSAQKNPTAFYLCASSRDYQINEQFFGPGTRLTVL.

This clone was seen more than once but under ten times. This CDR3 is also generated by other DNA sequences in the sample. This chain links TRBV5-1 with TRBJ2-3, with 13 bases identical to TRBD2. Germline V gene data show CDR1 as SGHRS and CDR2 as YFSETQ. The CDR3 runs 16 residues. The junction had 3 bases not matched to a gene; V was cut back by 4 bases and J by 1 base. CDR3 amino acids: CASSIGTSGGTDTQYF. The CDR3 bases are TGCGCCAGCAGCATAGGGACTAGCGGGGGCACAGATACGCAGTATTTT.

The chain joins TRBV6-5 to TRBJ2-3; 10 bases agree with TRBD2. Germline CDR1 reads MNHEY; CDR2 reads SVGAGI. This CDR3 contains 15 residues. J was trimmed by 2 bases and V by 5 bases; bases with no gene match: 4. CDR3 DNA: TGTGCCAGCAGTCTAGCGGGGGCCTCCACAGATACGCAGTATTTT. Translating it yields CASSLAGASTDTQYF.

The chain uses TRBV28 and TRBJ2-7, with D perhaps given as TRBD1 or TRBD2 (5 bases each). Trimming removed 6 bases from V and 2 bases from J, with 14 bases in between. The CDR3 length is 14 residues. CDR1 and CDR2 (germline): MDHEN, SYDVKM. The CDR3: CASRRGTDPYEQYF. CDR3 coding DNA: TGTGCCAGCAGGAGAGGGACGGATCCCTACGAGCAGTACTTC.

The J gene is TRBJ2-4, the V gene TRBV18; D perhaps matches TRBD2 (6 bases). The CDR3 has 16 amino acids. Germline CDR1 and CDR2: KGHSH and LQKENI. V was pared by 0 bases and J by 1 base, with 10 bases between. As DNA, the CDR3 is TGTGCCAGCTCACCACCGTCTGGGGGGGCCAAAAACATTCAGTACTTC. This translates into CASSPPSGGAKNIQYF.

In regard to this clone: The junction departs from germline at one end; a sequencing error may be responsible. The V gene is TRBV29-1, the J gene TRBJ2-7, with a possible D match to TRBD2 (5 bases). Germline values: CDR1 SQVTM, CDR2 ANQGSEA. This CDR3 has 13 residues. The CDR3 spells CSVDRGNGAERYF. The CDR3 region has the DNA TGCAGCGTTGATCGGGGAAATGGTGCCGAGCGGTACTTC.

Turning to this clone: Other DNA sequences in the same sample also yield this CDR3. CDR3: CASSLETGGNTIYF. The CDR3 region has the DNA TGCGCCAGCAGCTTGGAGACAGGGGGAAACACCATATATTTT. This rearrangement joins TRBV5-1 to TRBJ1-3; 7 bases line up with TRBD1. The CDR3 totals 14 residues. Losses at the gene ends were 0 bases for V and 4 bases for J; bases not matched to a gene: 1. Germline V gene lookup returns CDR1 SGHRS and CDR2 YFSETQ.

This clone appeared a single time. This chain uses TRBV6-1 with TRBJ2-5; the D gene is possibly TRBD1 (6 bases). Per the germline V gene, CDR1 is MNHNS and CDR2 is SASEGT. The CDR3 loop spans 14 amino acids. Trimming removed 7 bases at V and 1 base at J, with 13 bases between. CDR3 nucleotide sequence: TGTGCCAGCAACTCAGGGGCCTCCCAAGAGACCCAGTACTTC. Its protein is CASNSGASQETQYF.

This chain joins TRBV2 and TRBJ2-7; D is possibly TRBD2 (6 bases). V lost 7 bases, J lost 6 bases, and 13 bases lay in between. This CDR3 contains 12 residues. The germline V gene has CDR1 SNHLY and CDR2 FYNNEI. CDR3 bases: TGTGCCAGCACACGGGCGGGGATCGAGCAGTACTTC. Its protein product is CASTRAGIEQYF. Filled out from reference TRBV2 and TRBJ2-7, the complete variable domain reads EPEVTQTPSHQVTQMGQEVILRCVPISNHLYFYWYRQILGQKVEFLVSFYNNEISEKSEIFDDQFSVERPDGSNFTLKIRSTKLEDSAMYFCASTRAGIEQYFGPGTRLTVT.

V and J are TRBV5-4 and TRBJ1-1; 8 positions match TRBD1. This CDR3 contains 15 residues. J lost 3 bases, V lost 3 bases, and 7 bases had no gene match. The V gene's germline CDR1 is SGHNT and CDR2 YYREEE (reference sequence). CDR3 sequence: CASSSQGAGDTEAFF. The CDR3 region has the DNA TGTGCCAGCAGCTCTCAGGGGGCCGGTGACACTGAAGCTTTCTTT.

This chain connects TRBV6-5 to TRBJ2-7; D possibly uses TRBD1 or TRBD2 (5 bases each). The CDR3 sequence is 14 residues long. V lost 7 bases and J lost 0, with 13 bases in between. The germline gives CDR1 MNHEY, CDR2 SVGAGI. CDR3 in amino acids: CASTPSGHSYEQYF. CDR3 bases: TGTGCCAGCACCCCTTCGGGGCACTCCTACGAGCAGTACTTC.

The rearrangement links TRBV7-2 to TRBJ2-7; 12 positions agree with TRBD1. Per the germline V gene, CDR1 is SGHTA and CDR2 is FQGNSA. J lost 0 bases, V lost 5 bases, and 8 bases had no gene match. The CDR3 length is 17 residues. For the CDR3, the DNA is TGTGCCAGCAGCCGAGAGGGGACAGGGGGCTCCTCCTACGAGCAGTACTTC. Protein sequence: CASSREGTGGSSYEQYF.

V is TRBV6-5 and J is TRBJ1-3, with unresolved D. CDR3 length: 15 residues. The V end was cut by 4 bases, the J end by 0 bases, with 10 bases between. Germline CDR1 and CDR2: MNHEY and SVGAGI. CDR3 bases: TGTGCCAGCAGTTCGACGGATTTCTCTGGAAACACCATATATTTT. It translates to CASSSTDFSGNTIYF.

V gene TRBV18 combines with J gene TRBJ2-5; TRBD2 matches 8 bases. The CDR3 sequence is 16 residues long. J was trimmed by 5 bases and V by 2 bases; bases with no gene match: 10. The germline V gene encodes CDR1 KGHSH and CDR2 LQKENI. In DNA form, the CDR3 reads TGTGCCAGCTCACCAGACCCGGGGGGGCAGTACGAGACCCAGTACTTC. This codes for CASSPDPGGQYETQYF.

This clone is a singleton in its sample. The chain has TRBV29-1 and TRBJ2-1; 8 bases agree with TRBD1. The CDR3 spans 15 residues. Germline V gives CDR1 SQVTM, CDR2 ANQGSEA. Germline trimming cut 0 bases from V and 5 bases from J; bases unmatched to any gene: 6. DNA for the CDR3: TGCAGCGTTGAAGAATTCTGGACAGGGAACAATGAGCAGTTCTTC. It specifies CSVEEFWTGNNEQFF.

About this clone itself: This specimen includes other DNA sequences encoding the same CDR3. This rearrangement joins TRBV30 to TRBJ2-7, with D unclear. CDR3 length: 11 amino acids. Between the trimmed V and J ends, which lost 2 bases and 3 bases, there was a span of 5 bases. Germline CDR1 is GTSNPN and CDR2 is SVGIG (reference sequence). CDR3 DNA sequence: TGTGCCTGGAGTAGCAGCTACGAGCAGTACTTC. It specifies CAWSSSYEQYF.